One sample yielded the 5 T cell receptor beta chains listed below, sequenced in a study of T cell changes during pregnancy in multiple sclerosis. Assay: immunoSEQ multiplex PCR; the TCRdb copy retains only in-frame clones and omits some. The data hold tens of thousands of clones, with roughly 88% observed a single time. The material sequenced was CD4+ T cells from peripheral blood mononuclear cells, taken in the first trimester of pregnancy. These receptor sequences come from a female donor in good health, enrolled as a control in a pregnancy study.

The genes are TRBV9 and TRBJ2-7; TRBD1 aligns across 11 bases. The CDR3 has 17 amino acids. Germline V gene lookup returns CDR1 SGDLS and CDR2 YYNGEE. Trimming took 0 bases from V and 2 from J; bases not matched to a gene: 7. The CDR3: CASSVGRGQGDTYEQYF. In DNA, the CDR3 is TGTGCCAGCAGCGTAGGGCGGGGACAGGGGGATACCTACGAGCAGTACTTC.

A single count supports this clone. V usage is TRBV7-3 and J usage is TRBJ1-6, with 9 positions matching TRBD1. Trimming cost V 6 bases and J 7 bases; bases outside gene matches: 4. The CDR3 has 14 residues. Looked up from germline, CDR1 is SGHTA and CDR2 is FQGTGA. The CDR3 loop reads CASRQGAQNSPLHF. In DNA form, the CDR3 reads TGTGCCAGCAGACAGGGGGCTCAAAATTCACCCCTCCACTTT. The full variable domain, rest sourced from reference TRBV7-3 and TRBJ1-6, is GAGVSQTPSNKVTEKGKYVELRCDPISGHTALYWYRQSLGQGPEFLIYFQGTGAADDSGLPNDRFFAVRPEGSVSTLKIQRTERGDSAVYLCASRQGAQNSPLHFGNGTRLTVT.

The genes are TRBV7-9 and TRBJ1-2; TRBD1 might be the D (6 bases). Germline values: CDR1 SEHNR, CDR2 FQNEAQ (reference sequence). V was cut by 4 bases and J by 0 bases, with 15 bases left in between. The CDR3 is 16 residues long. The CDR3 sequence is CASSSEGQKANYGYTF. The CDR3 nucleotides read TGTGCCAGCAGCTCGGAAGGACAGAAAGCTAACTATGGCTACACCTTC.

The chain joins TRBV2 to TRBJ2-7; 7 nucleotides agree with TRBD1. Trimming took 5 bases from V and 3 from J; bases not matched to a gene: 4. Germline V lookup: CDR1 SNHLY, CDR2 FYNNEI. The CDR3 is 13 amino acids. CDR3 amino acids: CASSLQGDYEQYF. For the CDR3, the DNA is TGTGCCAGCAGTCTGCAGGGGGACTACGAGCAGTACTTC.

V gene TRBV15 combines with J gene TRBJ2-3; weak D call: TRBD1 (8 bases). CDR1 and CDR2 (germline): LNHNV, YYDKDF (reference sequence). CDR3 length equals 17 residues. V was cut by 6 bases and J by 0 bases, with 19 bases left in between. CDR3 protein: CATRHRGGPPSTDTQYF. The CDR3 bases are TGTGCCACCAGGCACAGGGGGGGACCCCCTAGCACAGATACGCAGTATTTT.